The text below deals with one T cell receptor (beta chain). This specimen belongs to a study of blood T cell repertoires in COVID-19. Study at large: Sites across the United States, Italy and Spain contributed samples from acute and convalescent COVID-19.

In the original analysis: Cell counts per sample came from amplifying reference gene primers. The repertoire was sequenced with immunoSEQ multiplex PCR; TCRdb's copy has only in-frame clones and lacks some. The V and J calls and clone size come from that table; D and trimming were worked out from the DNA. The sample includes just over 80,000 clones, around 89% of them seen just once. Cohorts were assigned according to the clinical history that participants reported. The source is a woman aged 45-60 years with acute COVID-19. Sequencing was carried out using PBMCs or T cells enriched from blood (not recorded which).

CDR3 sequence reads: CASSLEASGSETQYF. CDR3 coding DNA: TGCGCCAGCAGCCTCGAGGCTAGCGGGAGCGAGACCCAGTACTTC. The chain joins TRBV5-1 to TRBJ2-5; 10 nucleotides match TRBD2. Germline CDR1 SGHRS, CDR2 YFSETQ. The CDR3 runs 15 residues. Unmatched junction bases numbered 8, after V lost 4 bases and J lost 5 bases.